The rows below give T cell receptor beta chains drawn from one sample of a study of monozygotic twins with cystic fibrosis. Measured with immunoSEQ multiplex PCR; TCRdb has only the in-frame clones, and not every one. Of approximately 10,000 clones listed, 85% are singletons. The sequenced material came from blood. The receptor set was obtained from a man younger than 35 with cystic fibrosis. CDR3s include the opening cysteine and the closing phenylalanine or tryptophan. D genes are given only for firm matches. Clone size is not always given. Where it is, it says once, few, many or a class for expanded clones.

CDR3: CAWRSRDREIF
DNA: TGTGCCTGGAGGTCGCGGGACAGGGAAATCTTT
V: TRBV30
J: TRBJ1-1
size: .
D: TRBD1

CDR3: CASSPGTAYEQYF
DNA: TGTGCCAGCAGCCCGGGGACGGCCTACGAGCAGTACTTC
V: TRBV5-5
J: TRBJ2-7
size: .
D: .

CDR3: CASRRGGSYNEQFF
DNA: TGTGCCAGCAGGCGGGGGGGCTCCTACAATGAGCAGTTCTTC
V: TRBV5-4
J: TRBJ2-1
size: .
D: TRBD2

CDR3: CASSYLLDGTSQHF
DNA: TGTGCCAGCAGTTACCTCCTAGACGGGACGTCCCAGCATTTT
V: TRBV6-5
J: TRBJ1-5
size: .
D: .

CDR3: CAMLRTDQETQYF
DNA: TGTGCCATGCTGAGGACAGATCAAGAGACCCAGTACTTC
V: TRBV2
J: TRBJ2-5
size: .
D: .

CDR3: CASSPGEQYF
DNA: TGTGCCAGCTCACCGGGCGAGCAGTACTTC
V: TRBV18
J: TRBJ2-7
size: .
D: .

CDR3: CATYEGVGEQYF
DNA: TGTGCCACATACGAAGGGGTGGGCGAGCAGTACTTC
V: TRBV7-8
J: TRBJ2-7
size: .
D: .

CDR3: CASSPREDTEAFF
DNA: TGTGCCAGCTCACCACGGGAGGACACTGAAGCTTTCTTT
V: TRBV18
J: TRBJ1-1
size: .
D: .

CDR3: CASSLAENTEAFF
DNA: TGTGCCAGCAGCTTAGCCGAGAACACTGAAGCTTTCTTT
V: TRBV11-2
J: TRBJ1-1
size: .
D: .

CDR3: CASSIYTSNTEAFF
DNA: TGTGCCAGTAGTATATACACCTCGAACACTGAAGCTTTCTTT
V: TRBV19
J: TRBJ1-1
size: few
D: .

CDR3: CASSPTASGAKNIQYF
DNA: TGTGCCAGCAGTCCTACCGCCTCCGGAGCCAAAAACATTCAGTACTTC
V: TRBV5-6
J: TRBJ2-4
size: .
D: .

CDR3: CASSLGSGELFF
DNA: TGTGCCAGCAGCTTAGGGTCCGGGGAGCTGTTTTTT
V: TRBV7-9
J: TRBJ2-2
size: .
D: .

CDR3: CASSQAPGLAGGTGELFF
DNA: TGCGCCAGCAGCCAAGCTCCAGGACTAGCGGGGGGAACCGGGGAGCTGTTTTTT
V: TRBV4-3
J: TRBJ2-2
size: .
D: TRBD2

CDR3: CASSLAGRTGELFF
DNA: TGTGCCAGCTCTCTAGCGGGAAGGACCGGGGAGCTGTTTTTT
V: TRBV2
J: TRBJ2-2
size: .
D: TRBD2

CDR3: CASSPGTGYEQYF
DNA: TGTGCCAGCAGCCCCGGGACGGGCTACGAGCAGTACTTC
V: TRBV6-5
J: TRBJ2-7
size: few
D: .

CDR3: CASTDGSRRYSPLHF
DNA: TGTGCCAGCACCGATGGCAGCCGGCGTTACTCACCCCTCCACTTT
V: TRBV28
J: TRBJ1-6
size: .
D: .

CDR3: CASRVIAGGDGELFF
DNA: TGTGCCAGCAGAGTGATAGCGGGGGGTGACGGGGAGCTGTTTTTT
V: TRBV7-8
J: TRBJ2-2
size: once
D: TRBD2

CDR3: CASSLHRTNTGELFF
DNA: TGTGCCAGCTCCCTTCATAGGACCAACACCGGGGAGCTGTTTTTT
V: TRBV2
J: TRBJ2-2
size: .
D: .

CDR3: CASRVGLAETYEQYF
DNA: TGTGCCAGCAGGGTCGGACTAGCGGAAACCTACGAGCAGTACTTC
V: TRBV2
J: TRBJ2-7
size: .
D: TRBD2

CDR3: CASSELGAANEKLFF
DNA: TGTGCCAGCAGTGAACTGGGGGCAGCTAATGAAAAACTGTTTTTT
V: TRBV6-1
J: TRBJ1-4
size: once
D: .

CDR3: CASSLGGLPSPLHF
DNA: TGTGCCAGCAGCTTAGGGGGACTCCCCTCACCCCTCCACTTT
V: TRBV11-2
J: TRBJ1-6
size: .
D: .

CDR3: CASSQEVAASSYEQYF
DNA: TGTGCCAGCAGCCAAGAAGTAGCGGCTAGCTCCTACGAGCAGTACTTC
V: TRBV4-2
J: TRBJ2-7
size: few
D: .

CDR3: CASSLSAVVGGYTF
DNA: TGTGCCAGCAGTTTGTCCGCGGTAGTGGGTGGCTACACCTTC
V: TRBV27
J: TRBJ1-2
size: .
D: .

CDR3: CAGYSHRAYSNQPQHF
DNA: TGTGCTGGCTACAGCCACCGGGCTTATAGCAATCAGCCCCAGCATTTT
V: TRBV12-5
J: TRBJ1-5
size: .
D: .